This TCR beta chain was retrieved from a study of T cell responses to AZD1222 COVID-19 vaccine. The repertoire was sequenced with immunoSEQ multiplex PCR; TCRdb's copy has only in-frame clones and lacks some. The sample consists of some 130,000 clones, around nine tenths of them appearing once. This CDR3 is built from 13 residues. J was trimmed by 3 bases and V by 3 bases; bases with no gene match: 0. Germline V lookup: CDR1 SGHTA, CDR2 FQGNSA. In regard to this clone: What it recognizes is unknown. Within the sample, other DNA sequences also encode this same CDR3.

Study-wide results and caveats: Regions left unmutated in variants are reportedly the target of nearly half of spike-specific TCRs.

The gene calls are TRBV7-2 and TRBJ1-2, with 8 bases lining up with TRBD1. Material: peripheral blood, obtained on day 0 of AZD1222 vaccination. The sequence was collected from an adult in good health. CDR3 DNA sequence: TGTGCCAGCAGCTTGGACAGGGACTATGGCTACACCTTC. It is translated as CASSLDRDYGYTF.